The rows below give T cell receptor beta chains drawn from one sample of a study of T cell responses to AZD1222 COVID-19 vaccine. Method: immunoSEQ multiplex PCR; TCRdb's copy keeps in-frame clones and lacks some. The table lists about 140,000 clones, around four fifths of them singletons, with over 3.5% in the top ten. The specimen comprised peripheral blood, sampled on day 0 of AZD1222 vaccination. Every receptor here comes from an adult in good health. Both conserved end residues are part of each CDR3. The D gene is left open where the match is weak. Where a row states a size, it is once, few, many or the class of an expanded clone; other rows omit it.

clone_size d_call j_call v_call cdr3_nt cdr3_aa
. . TRBJ1-4 TRBV28 TGTGCCGTGACTCTTGCAACTAATGAAAAACTGTTTTTT CAVTLATNEKLFF
. . TRBJ1-6 TRBV30 TGTGCCTGGAGACAGGAGGATTCACCCCTCCACTTT CAWRQEDSPLHF
. . TRBJ1-5 TRBV3-1/TRBV3-2 TGTGCCAGCAGCCAAATGGGGGTACAAGGTAATCAGCCCCAGCATTTT CASSQMGVQGNQPQHF
. . TRBJ1-1 TRBV2 TGTGCCAGCACTTTACATCCGAACACTGAAGCTTTCTTT CASTLHPNTEAFF
once . TRBJ2-7 TRBV21-1 TGTGCCAGCAGCAAATCCTGGCCCTATTGCAGGTCCTACGAGCAGTACTTC CASSKSWPYCRSYEQYF
. . TRBJ2-2 TRBV21-1 TGTGCCAGCAGCAATCGAACTAGACCCCCCGGGGAGCTGTTTTTT CASSNRTRPPGELFF
. . TRBJ1-2 TRBV21-1 TGTGCCAGCAGCAATGGGGAGATGGCCGGCTACACCTTC CASSNGEMAGYTF
. . TRBJ1-2 TRBV6-5 TGTGCCAGCAGTTACTCGCAGGGTAGTACGAAGGGCTACACCTTC CASSYSQGSTKGYTF
. TRBD1 TRBJ2-7 TRBV9 TGTGCCAGCAGCGTAGCTGGGACAGCCTCCTACGAGCAGTACTTC CASSVAGTASYEQYF
. . TRBJ2-3 TRBV11-2 TGTGCCAGCAGCCTGGGGCCCCTCAGGCAGTATTTT CASSLGPLRQYF
. TRBD2 TRBJ2-3 TRBV7-9 TGTGCCAGCAGCCCGATGGGCGCAACTAGCGGGGGGGCCACAGATACGCAGTATTTT CASSPMGATSGGATDTQYF
. . TRBJ1-2 TRBV4-1 TGCGCCAGCAGCCAAGAGAGCGGCGGATACTATGGCTACACCTTC CASSQESGGYYGYTF
. TRBD2 TRBJ2-7 TRBV5-6 TGTGCCAGCAGCTTTCGTGCTAGCGGGGGGCCCTCCTACGAGCAGTACTTC CASSFRASGGPSYEQYF
. . TRBJ2-7 TRBV25-1 TGTGCCAGCACCCGTGGGGGATATGAGCAGTACTTC CASTRGGYEQYF
. TRBD1 TRBJ2-1 TRBV7-7 TGTGCTAGCAAAAGGACAGGGAGCGATGAGCAGTTCTTC CASKRTGSDEQFF
. TRBD1 TRBJ2-6 TRBV7-3 TGTGCCAGCAGCAAAACCGGGACAGAGGTCTATGGGGCCAACGTCCTGACTTTC CASSKTGTEVYGANVLTF
. . TRBJ1-5 TRBV5-1 TGCGCCAGCAGCTTGTGGGGGAAGAGCAATCAGCCCCAGCATTTT CASSLWGKSNQPQHF
. . TRBJ1-4 TRBV3-1/TRBV3-2 TGTGCCAGCAGCCAAGAACCGTGGGCTAATGAAAAACTGTTTTTT CASSQEPWANEKLFF
. TRBD1 TRBJ2-2 TRBV9 TGTGCCAGCAGCCCAGTGACAGGGCCCTCTGCCGGGGAGCTGTTTTTT CASSPVTGPSAGELFF
. . TRBJ1-4 TRBV6-5 TGTGCCAGCAGTTACTCGAACAGTATTGAACTGTTTTTT CASSYSNSIELFF
. . TRBJ2-4 TRBV18 TGTGCCAGCTCACCACGGACGGGCTTGGCCAAAAACATTCAGTACTTC CASSPRTGLAKNIQYF
few TRBD1 TRBJ2-7 TRBV11-2 TGTGCCAGCAGCTCCATACAGCGCGACAGGGGTAGCTCCTACGAGCAGTACTTC CASSSIQRDRGSSYEQYF